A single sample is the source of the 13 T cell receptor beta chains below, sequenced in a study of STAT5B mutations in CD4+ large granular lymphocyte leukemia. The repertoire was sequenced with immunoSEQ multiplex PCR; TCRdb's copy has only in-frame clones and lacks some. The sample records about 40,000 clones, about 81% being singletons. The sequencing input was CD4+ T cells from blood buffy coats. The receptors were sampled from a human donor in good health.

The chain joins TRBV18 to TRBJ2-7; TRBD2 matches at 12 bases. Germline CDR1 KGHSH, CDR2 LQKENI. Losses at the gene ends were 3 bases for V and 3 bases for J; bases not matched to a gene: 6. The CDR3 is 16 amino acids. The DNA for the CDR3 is TGTGCCAGCTCACCGACGACTAGCGGGAGCCTCTACGAGCAGTACTTC. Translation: CASSPTTSGSLYEQYF. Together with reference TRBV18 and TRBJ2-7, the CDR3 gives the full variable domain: NAGVMQNPRHLVRRRGQEARLRCSPMKGHSHVYWYRQLPEEGLKFMVYLQKENIIDESGMPKERFSAEFPKEGPSILRIQQVVRGDSAAYFCASSPTTSGSLYEQYFGPGTRLTVT.

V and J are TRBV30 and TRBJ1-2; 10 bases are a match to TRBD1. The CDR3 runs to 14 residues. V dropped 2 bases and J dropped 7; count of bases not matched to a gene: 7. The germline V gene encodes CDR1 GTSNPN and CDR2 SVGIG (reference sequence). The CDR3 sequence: CAWSPPTGGFGYTF. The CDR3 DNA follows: TGTGCCTGGAGTCCCCCGACAGGGGGCTTTGGCTACACCTTC. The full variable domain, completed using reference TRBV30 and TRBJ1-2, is SQTIHQWPATLVQPVGSPLSLECTVEGTSNPNLYWYRQAAGRGLQLLFYSVGIGQISSEVPQNLSASRPQDRQFILSSKKLLLSDSGFYLCAWSPPTGGFGYTFGSGTRLTVV.

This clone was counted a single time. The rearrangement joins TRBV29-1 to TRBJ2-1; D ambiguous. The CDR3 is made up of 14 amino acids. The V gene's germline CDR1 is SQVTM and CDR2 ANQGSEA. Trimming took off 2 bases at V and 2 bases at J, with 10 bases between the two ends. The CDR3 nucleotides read TGCAGCGTTGAAACCCCCGACACCTACAATGAGCAGTTCTTC. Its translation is CSVETPDTYNEQFF.

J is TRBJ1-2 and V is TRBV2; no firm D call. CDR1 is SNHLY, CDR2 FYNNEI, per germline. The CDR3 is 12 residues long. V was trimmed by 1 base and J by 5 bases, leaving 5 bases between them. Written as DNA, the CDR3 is TGTGCCAGCAGTGAAGGCGGATATGGCTACACCTTC. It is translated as CASSEGGYGYTF.

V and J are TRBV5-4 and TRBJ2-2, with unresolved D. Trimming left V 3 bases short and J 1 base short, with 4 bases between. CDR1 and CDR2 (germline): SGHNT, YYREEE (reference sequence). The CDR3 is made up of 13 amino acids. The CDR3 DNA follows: TGTGCCAGCAGCTCATGGAACACCGGGGAGCTGTTTTTT. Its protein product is CASSSWNTGELFF.

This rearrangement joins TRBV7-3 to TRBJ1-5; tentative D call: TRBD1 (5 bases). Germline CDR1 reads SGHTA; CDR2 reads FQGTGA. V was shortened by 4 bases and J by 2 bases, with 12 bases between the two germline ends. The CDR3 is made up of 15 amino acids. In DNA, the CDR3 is TGTGCCAGCAGCTCATGGACATTGGGCAATCAGCCCCAGCATTTT. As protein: CASSSWTLGNQPQHF.

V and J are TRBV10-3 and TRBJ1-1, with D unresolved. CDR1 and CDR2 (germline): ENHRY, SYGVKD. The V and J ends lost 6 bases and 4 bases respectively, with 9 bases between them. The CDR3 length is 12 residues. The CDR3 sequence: CAIRRVGTEAFF. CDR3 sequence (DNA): TGTGCCATCAGACGGGTGGGCACTGAAGCTTTCTTT.

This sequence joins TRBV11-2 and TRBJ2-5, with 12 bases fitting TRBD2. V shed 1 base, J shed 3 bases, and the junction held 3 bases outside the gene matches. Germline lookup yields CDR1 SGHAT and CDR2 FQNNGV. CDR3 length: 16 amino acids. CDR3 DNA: TGTGCCAGCAGCTTAGTACTAGCGGGAGGAAAAGAGACCCAGTACTTC. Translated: CASSLVLAGGKETQYF.

CDR3 amino acids: CASSPLWTGSGRYEQYF. CDR3 DNA: TGTGCCAGCTCACCACTTTGGACAGGGTCGGGGCGATACGAGCAGTACTTC. The V call is TRBV18, the J call TRBJ2-7, with TRBD1 matching over 8 bases. CDR1 and CDR2 (germline): KGHSH, LQKENI. The CDR3 is 17 residues long. Trimming took 1 base from V and 4 from J; bases not matched to a gene: 12.

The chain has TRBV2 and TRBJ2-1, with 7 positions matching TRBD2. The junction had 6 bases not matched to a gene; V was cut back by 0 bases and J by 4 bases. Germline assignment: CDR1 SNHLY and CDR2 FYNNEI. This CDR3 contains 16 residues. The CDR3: CASSEAGGLQYNEQFF. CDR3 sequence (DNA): TGTGCCAGCAGTGAAGCTGGGGGACTACAGTACAATGAGCAGTTCTTC.

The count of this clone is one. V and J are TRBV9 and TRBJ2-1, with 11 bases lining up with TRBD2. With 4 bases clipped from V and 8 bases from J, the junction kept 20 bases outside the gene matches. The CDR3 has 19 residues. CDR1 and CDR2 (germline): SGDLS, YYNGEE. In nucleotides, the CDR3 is TGTGCCAGCAGCTTCCCCTCCTGGGCTAGCGGGGGGCCCCGGGATGAGCAGTTCTTC. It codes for CASSFPSWASGGPRDEQFF.

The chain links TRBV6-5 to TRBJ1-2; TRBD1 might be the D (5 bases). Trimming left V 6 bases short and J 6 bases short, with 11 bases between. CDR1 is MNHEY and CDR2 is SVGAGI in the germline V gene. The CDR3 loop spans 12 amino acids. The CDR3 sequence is CASRDQGNGYTF. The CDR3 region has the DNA TGTGCCAGCAGGGACCAGGGCAATGGCTACACCTTC.

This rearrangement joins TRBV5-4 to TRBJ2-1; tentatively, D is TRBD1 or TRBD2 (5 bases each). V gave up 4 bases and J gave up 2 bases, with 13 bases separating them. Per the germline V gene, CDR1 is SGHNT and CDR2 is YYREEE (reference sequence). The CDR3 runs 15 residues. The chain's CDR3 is CASSVTRGTYNEQFF. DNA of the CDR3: TGTGCCAGCAGCGTTACTAGGGGTACCTACAATGAGCAGTTCTTC.